This T cell receptor (beta chain) was captured by sequencing in a study of human T cells and chemical hapten exposure (dated by TCRdb to the early 2020s). Some background on the complete study: The libraries were sequenced as a pool, and the TCR yield per sample differed mostly because of small variations in library volumes within the pool. The study tracked peripheral blood TCR repertoire changes in vivo during primary and secondary sensitization to the hapten diphenylcyclopropenone (DPC) in alopecia patients. Both TCR alpha and TCR beta chains were sequenced from each blood RNA sample.

Unfractionated whole blood was collected in Tempus Blood RNA tubes, and total RNA was extracted from that blood. Roughly 5 healthy volunteers served as TCR sequencing controls and were bled at day 0, 2 weeks and 6 weeks. The paper's findings and limits, for the study overall: Repeated subsampling changed both the strength of the expansion versus patch-test correlation and the threshold at which the correlation became significant. The number of TCRs above 1 in 1000 frequency did not change with DPC sensitization; there was no evidence of global repertoire structure alterations.

On this clonotype: Its antigen remains unidentified. It has no much larger one-base neighbor in the sample; base qualities were not kept.

Trimming removed 0 bases from V and 6 bases from J; the gene matches leave 1 base unexplained. The CDR3 spans 13 residues, from the cysteine through the phenylalanine. Only the CDR3 DNA is retained, 39 bases long and in frame from the first base. The CDR1 and CDR2 encoded by the germline V gene are SQVTM and ANQGSEA. Libraries came from 5' RACE. Sequencer: Illumina MiSeq. During library preparation, unique molecular identifiers were attached to individual cDNA molecules so that TCRs could be counted in a quantitative, reproducible way. The original methods were these. Samples had a median of about 96,000 TCRs, with a range from about 23,224 to 700,000. V, J and CDR3 annotation of the TCR reads was performed with the Decombinator software suite. To make PS versus PT1 abundance plots, every sample was subsampled to the same number of TCRs (28,000). Expanded TCRs were defined as absent before sensitization and observed at least eight times at the 2-week time point. The raw public reads went through TCRdb reprocessing: fastp at Q25, MiXCR clone calling, in-frame beta chains kept. Each entry is one CDR3 protein sequence, shown with its most common DNA and genes. The V and J calls here are based on TCRdb, not the publication. The table for this sample lists about 140,000 distinct CDR3 sequences; 4.1% of them were counted only once. Jointly, the top ten make up under 1.5% of the sample.

In this chain, TRBV29-1 is recombined with TRBJ2-2, with 7 junctional bases fitting TRBD1. This receptor was obtained from a female donor in good health. The sequence in DNA is TGCAGCGTTGAAGATCAGGGGGCCGGGGAGCTGTTTTTT. This encodes CSVEDQGAGELFF.